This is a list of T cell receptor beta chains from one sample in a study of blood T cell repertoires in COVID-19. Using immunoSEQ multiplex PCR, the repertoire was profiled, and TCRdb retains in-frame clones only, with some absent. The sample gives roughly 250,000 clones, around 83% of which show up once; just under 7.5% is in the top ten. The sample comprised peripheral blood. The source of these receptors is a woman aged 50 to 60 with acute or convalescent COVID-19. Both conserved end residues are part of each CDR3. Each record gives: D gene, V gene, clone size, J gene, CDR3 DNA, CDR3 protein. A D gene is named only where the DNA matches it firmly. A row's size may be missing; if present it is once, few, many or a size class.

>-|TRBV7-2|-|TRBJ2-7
TGTGCCAGCAGCCCGAATAGCGATCCATCCTACGAGCAGTACTTC
CASSPNSDPSYEQYF
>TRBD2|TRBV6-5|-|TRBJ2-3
TGTGCCAGCAGTTACGTAGCGGGGCGTACAGATACGCAGTATTTT
CASSYVAGRTDTQYF
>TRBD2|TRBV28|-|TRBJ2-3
TGTGCCAGCAGACAACCCGCTAGCGGCCACGCAGATACGCAGTATTTT
CASRQPASGHADTQYF
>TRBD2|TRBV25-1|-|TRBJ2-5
TGTGCCAGCAGGGACATGGCGGGGGAAGAGACCCAGTACTTC
CASRDMAGEETQYF
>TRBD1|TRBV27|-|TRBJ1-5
TGTGCCAGCAGTTCCTCCACAGGGGGCAATCAGCCCCAGCATTTT
CASSSSTGGNQPQHF
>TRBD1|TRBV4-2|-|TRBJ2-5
TGTGCCAGCAGCCAATACAGGGGGGTGGGGGAGACCCAGTACTTC
CASSQYRGVGETQYF
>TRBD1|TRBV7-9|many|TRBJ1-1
TGTGCCAGCAGCTCACAGGGGGCGCAGACTGAAGCTTTCTTT
CASSSQGAQTEAFF
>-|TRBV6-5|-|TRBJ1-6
TGTGCCAGCAGTTATCTACAGAATTCACCCCTCCACTTT
CASSYLQNSPLHF
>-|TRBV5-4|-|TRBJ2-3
TGTGCCAGCAGCTCGCAACTAGCAACTTCGGATACGCAGTATTTT
CASSSQLATSDTQYF
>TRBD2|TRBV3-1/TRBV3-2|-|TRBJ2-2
TGTGCCAGCAGCCAGACTTGGACTAGCGGAAACACCGGGGAGCTGTTTTTT
CASSQTWTSGNTGELFF
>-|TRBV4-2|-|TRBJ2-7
TGTGCCAGCAGCCAAGAACAGTTCTACGAGCAGTACTTC
CASSQEQFYEQYF
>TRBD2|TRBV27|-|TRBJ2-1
TGTGCCAGCAGTTTCCTACTAGCGGCCCGTCCCAATGAGCAGTTCTTC
CASSFLLAARPNEQFF
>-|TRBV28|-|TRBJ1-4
TGTGCCAGCAGTGCAGGACAGACGAATGAAAAACTGTTTTTT
CASSAGQTNEKLFF
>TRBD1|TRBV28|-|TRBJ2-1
TGTGCCAGCAGGCCCCCGGACAGGGGTTTTAATGAGCAGTTCTTC
CASRPPDRGFNEQFF
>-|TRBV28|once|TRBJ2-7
TGTGCCAGCAGTCCGCCAGGATCTGGCGAGCAGTACTTC
CASSPPGSGEQYF
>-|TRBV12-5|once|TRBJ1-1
TGTGCTAGTGGGTCGGGAATGAACACTGAAGCTTTCTTT
CASGSGMNTEAFF
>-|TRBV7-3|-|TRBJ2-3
TGTGCCAGCAGCTCCCATTCTATGGATACGCAGTATTTT
CASSSHSMDTQYF
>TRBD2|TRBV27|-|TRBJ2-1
TGTGCCAGCAGTTTATCCCTAGGGTCGGGGGGCAATGAGCAGTTCTTC
CASSLSLGSGGNEQFF
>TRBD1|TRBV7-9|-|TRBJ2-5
TGTGCCAGCAGCTTGGGGGACAGGTACCAAGAGACCCAGTACTTC
CASSLGDRYQETQYF
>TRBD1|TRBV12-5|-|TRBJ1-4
TGTGCTAGTGGACTTGTGGCCCGCCGGGACAGGGGGCTGCCAACCCTATATGAAAAACTGTTTTTT
CASGLVARRDRGLPTLYEKLFF
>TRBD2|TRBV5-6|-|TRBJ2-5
TGTGCCAGCAGCGCGTTTCGACTAGCGGTCAAAGAGACCCAGTACTTC
CASSAFRLAVKETQYF
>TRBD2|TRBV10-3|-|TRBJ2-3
TGTGCCATCAGTCCTGGACTAGATTCAGATACGCAGTATTTT
CAISPGLDSDTQYF
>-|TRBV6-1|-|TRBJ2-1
TGTGCCAGCAGTGAAGCAAAGGGAGAGGCCTATTATAGCTCCTACAATGAGCAGTTCTTC
CASSEAKGEAYYSSYNEQFF
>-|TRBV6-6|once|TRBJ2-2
TGTGCCAGCAGTTACAGTGGCTTATCGAACACCGGGGAGCTGTTTTTT
CASSYSGLSNTGELFF
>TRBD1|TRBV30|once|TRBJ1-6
TGTGCCTGGAGTGATCCTTATGGGACAGGGAATTCACCCCTCCACTTT
CAWSDPYGTGNSPLHF
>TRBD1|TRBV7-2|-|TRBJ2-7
TGTGCCAGCAGCAGGGGGACAGGGGGGTACGAGCAGTACTTC
CASSRGTGGYEQYF
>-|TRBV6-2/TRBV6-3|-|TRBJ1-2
TGTGCCAGCAGTTCTGGACAGCTTCCCTATGGCTACACCTTC
CASSSGQLPYGYTF
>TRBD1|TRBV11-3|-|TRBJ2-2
TGTGCCAGCAGGGCTGGCAACAGGGGAACCACCGGGGAGCTGTTTTTT
CASRAGNRGTTGELFF
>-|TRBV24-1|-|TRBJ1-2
TGTGCCACCAGTGATTTGGAGGTTACTGGCTACACCTTC
CATSDLEVTGYTF
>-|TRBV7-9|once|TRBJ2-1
TGTGCCAGCAGCCTTTGGGGCCCGGCCTTGGGGAATGAGCAGTTCTTC
CASSLWGPALGNEQFF
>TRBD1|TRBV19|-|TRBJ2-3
TGTGCCAGTAGTATAGATCGCATAGGGGGCGCAGATACGCAGTATTTT
CASSIDRIGGADTQYF
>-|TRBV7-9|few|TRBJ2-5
TGTGCCAGCAGCCCTGTGGGGCGAGAGACCCAGTACTTC
CASSPVGRETQYF
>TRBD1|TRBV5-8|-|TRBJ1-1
TGTGCCAGCAGCTTGGGGTTGACAGGGAGGACTGAAGCTTTCTTT
CASSLGLTGRTEAFF
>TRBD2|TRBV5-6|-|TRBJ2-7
TGTGCCAGCAGCCCAGCGGGGGGGTTTTACGAGCAGTACTTC
CASSPAGGFYEQYF
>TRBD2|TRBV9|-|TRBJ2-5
TGTGCCAGCAGCGTAGGGGGTAGCGGGGGGCCCCAGTACTTC
CASSVGGSGGPQYF
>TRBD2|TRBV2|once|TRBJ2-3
TGTGCCAGCAGGAGATGGACTAGCGGGGTCGGCACAGATACGCAGTATTTT
CASRRWTSGVGTDTQYF
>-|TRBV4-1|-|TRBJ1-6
TGCGCCAGCAGCCAAGAGGGTATACGTCAGGATTCACCCCTCCACTTT
CASSQEGIRQDSPLHF
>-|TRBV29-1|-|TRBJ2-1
TGCAGCGTTAAGAGACTACTCGATGAGCAGTTCTTC
CSVKRLLDEQFF
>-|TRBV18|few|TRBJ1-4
TGTGCCAGCTCCAAACCCTCGTCCGGAGAAGAAAAACTGTTTTTT
CASSKPSSGEEKLFF
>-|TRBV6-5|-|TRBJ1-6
TGTGCCAGCAGGCGCAGGGGAGAAAATTCACCCCTCCACTTT
CASRRRGENSPLHF
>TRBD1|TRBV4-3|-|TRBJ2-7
TGCGCCAGCAGCCAAGGAAGGGGGCCAGGGGAGCAGTACTTC
CASSQGRGPGEQYF
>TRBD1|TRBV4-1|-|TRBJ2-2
TGCGCCAGCAGCCAGGTTGACAGGGGTTACACCGGGGAGCTGTTTTTT
CASSQVDRGYTGELFF
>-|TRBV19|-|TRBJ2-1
TGTGCCAGTAAAGGGGACTACAATGAGCAGTTCTTC
CASKGDYNEQFF
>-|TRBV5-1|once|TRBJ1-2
TGCGCCAGCACATCGGACAGTGCTGGCTATGGCTACACCTTC
CASTSDSAGYGYTF
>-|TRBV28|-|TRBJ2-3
TGTGTCAGCAGTTTCGGTGTCTACCTTAAAGTCACAGATACGCAGTATTTT
CVSSFGVYLKVTDTQYF
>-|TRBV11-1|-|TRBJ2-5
TGTGCCAGCAGCTTAGAAGGTCGGGTCCAAGAGACCCAGTACTTC
CASSLEGRVQETQYF
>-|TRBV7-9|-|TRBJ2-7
TGTGCCAGCTCGGCTGGGGGCAGCTCCTACGAGCAGTACTTC
CASSAGGSSYEQYF